These T cell receptor beta chains were read from a single sample in a study of blood T cell repertoires in COVID-19. Using immunoSEQ multiplex PCR, the repertoire was profiled, and TCRdb retains in-frame clones only, with some absent. The table has around 170,000 clones, 89% seen once; the top ten hold approximately 2.8%. Sequenced input: peripheral blood. The receptor source for this set is a man aged 55-75 years with acute or convalescent COVID-19. The CDR3 runs from the conserved cysteine through the conserved F or W. The order of the fields is clone size, J gene, V gene, D gene, CDR3 DNA, CDR3 protein. D genes are given only for firm matches. Size values are once, few and many counts, or a class for expanded clones, and some rows have none.

once,TRBJ1-5,TRBV2,TRBD1,TGTGCCAGCGGAGGAGGGACAGTTTATCAGCCCCAGCATTTT,CASGGGTVYQPQHF
-,TRBJ2-2,TRBV30,-,TGTGCCTGCCAATACCGGGGGAGGAACACCGGGGAGCTGTTTTTT,CACQYRGRNTGELFF
-,TRBJ2-1,TRBV5-1,TRBD2,TGCGCCAGCAGCTTGGAGCGATCTAGCGGGGGCTTTTACAATGAGCAGTTCTTC,CASSLERSSGGFYNEQFF
-,TRBJ1-1,TRBV5-8,-,TGTGCCAGCAGCTTGGGTGTACAGGGACGGTCTGAAGCTTTCTTT,CASSLGVQGRSEAFF
once,TRBJ2-4,TRBV10-3,-,TGTGCCATCAGTGACCCGAGAGGCTTTAACATTCAGTACTTC,CAISDPRGFNIQYF
-,TRBJ1-2,TRBV6-5,-,TGTGCCAGCAGGACCGGACACCTCTATGGCTACACCTTC,CASRTGHLYGYTF
-,TRBJ1-1,TRBV4-2,TRBD1,TGTGCCAGCAGCCAAGATGGCACAGGGGGACGGAACACTGAAGCTTTCTTT,CASSQDGTGGRNTEAFF
-,TRBJ1-1,TRBV3-1/TRBV3-2,-,TGTGCCAGCAGGAAAGGGGATCTCGCTGAAGCTTTCTTT,CASRKGDLAEAFF
-,TRBJ2-1,TRBV6-2/TRBV6-3,-,TGTGCCAGCAGTTACACCCAGGGTGGGCAGTTCTTC,CASSYTQGGQFF
-,TRBJ1-4,TRBV18,-,TGTGCCAGCTCACCAGTGCAGGCCGAAAAACTGTTTTTT,CASSPVQAEKLFF
-,TRBJ1-2,TRBV28,-,TGTGCCAGCAGTTCTCGTGTGACAGCCCCTTTTTATGGCTACACCTTC,CASSSRVTAPFYGYTF
-,TRBJ1-2,TRBV11-2,TRBD1,TGTGCCAGCAAACCGGGACAGGGAAGGAACTATGGCTACACCTTC,CASKPGQGRNYGYTF
-,TRBJ1-4,TRBV18,-,TGTGCCAGCTCAACTGCTTACCGGGGGAATGAAAAACTGTTTTTT,CASSTAYRGNEKLFF